This T cell receptor beta chain was sequenced for a study of vaccination and CD4 T cells after COVID-19 (dated by TCRdb to between 2020 and 2023). With regard to the full study: SARS-CoV-2 positivity had been established in the convalescent patients by nasal swab PCR, and mild disease was recorded in eight to ten of these patients and severe disease in one. The convalescent cohort comprised six males and four females, including two Hispanic individuals, seven Caucasians, two Asians and one multiracial person. Each participant got two doses of either the Pfizer-BioNTech BNT162b2 vaccine (n=8) or the Moderna mRNA-1273 vaccine (n=2). Post-COVID blood samples from convalescent patients were collected a median of roughly 100 days after diagnosis, with a range of 35 to 161 days. Post-vaccine blood samples were collected a median of about 69 days after the second vaccine dose, ranging from roughly 12 to 250 days. Culture stimuli were overlapping spike peptide pools from SARS-CoV-2 and from the common cold coronaviruses HCoV-NL63, HCoV-OC43 and HCoV-229E. Control cultures used a CEFX viral epitope pool as positive control, an HIV-1 Nef peptide pool as negative control, or no peptide. In roughly 11 COVID-19 convalescent patients and 4 infection-naive healthy vaccine recipients, the spike-specific CD4+ TCR repertoire before mRNA vaccination was compared with the repertoire after mRNA vaccination. What the research found in general, with its limitations: The study included relatively few convalescent patients and did not analyze early timepoints after natural infection. Among the post-vaccine SARS-CoV-2-reactive clones in convalescent patients, a median approximately 90% showed up only after vaccination, which suggests vaccine-specific priming. Although the median number of SARS-CoV-2-reactive clonotypes went up from roughly 23 after infection to 35 to 40 after vaccination, the increase was not significant. Of the vaccine-specific clones found in convalescent patients, nearly all (304 of 307) were mono-reactive for SARS-CoV-2 spike instead of being cross-reactive with common cold coronaviruses.

There are a few counts of this clonotype. What antigen it recognizes has not been identified. No per-base quality is available; no much larger clone lies one base away. Trimming accounts for 1 base at V and 8 bases at J, while the number of junction bases matched to no gene is 4. The CDR3, from cysteine to phenylalanine, totals 14 residues. Left in the record is the CDR3 DNA by itself, 42 bases read in frame from the first base. The CDR1 and CDR2 encoded by the germline V gene are SGHTA and FQGNSA. The meaning of the sample's treatment or condition label: approximately nine-day PBMC culture with coronavirus spike peptide pools or control peptides (ViraFEST assay). The ViraFEST assay was used in the study, in which antigen-specific T cells were expanded with peptide pools and expanded clonotypes were subsequently identified by TCR sequencing. The convalescent patients' positive SARS-CoV-2 PCR tests fell between March and December 2020, which was before the Alpha, Beta and Delta variants emerged in the United States. Each well held around 2 million PBMCs cultured in IMDM containing approximately 5% human AB serum and around 10 IU/ml IL-2, with 10 ug/ml peptide pools added. On days 3 and 7, half of the culture medium was replaced with fresh IL-2-containing medium. CD4+ T cells were isolated after about 10 days of culture through negative selection using the EasySep CD4+ T cell isolation kit. PBMCs were separated from whole blood using Ficoll-Paque Plus gradient centrifugation and then either used fresh or cryopreserved at -140C. Triplicate wells were generally used for each culture condition.

The library was generated by PCR. TCR sequencing of DNA from cultured CD4+ T cells used the Oncomine TCR Beta short-read assay at the Johns Hopkins FTIC core. Genomic DNA was extracted from the cultured CD4+ T cells with the QIAamp micro DNA kit. Oncomine TCR Beta libraries from cultured CD4+ T cells were pooled using unique dual indexes and sequenced on an Illumina iSeq 100. Processing in the source paper ran as follows. Non-productive sequences were removed, and CDR3s not starting with C, not ending with F or W, or shorter than 7 amino acids were discarded. The MANAFEST web application was used to identify antigen-specific clonotypes by comparing peptide-stimulated wells against reference wells and other culture wells. Positive clones required FDR below 0.05, an odds ratio above 5, and productive frequency above 0.1% in at least two of three replicate wells. Cross-reactive clonotypes were defined as significantly expanded in both SARS-CoV-2 spike wells and at least one common cold coronavirus spike condition. Levenshtein distances (stringdist) and unrooted phylogenetic trees (ape) in R version 3.6.1 were used to assess CDR3 homology. The raw public data were reprocessed by TCRdb itself: fastp quality trimming at Q25, MiXCR clonotype calling, in-frame beta chains only. Entries are consolidated by CDR3 protein sequence, retaining the most common genes and DNA. For this entry, the V and J calls and clone size follow TCRdb and not the study's own pipeline. The sample includes about 19,000 distinct CDR3 sequences, with 60% to 70% observed a single time. 7.8% of the sample rests with the top ten.

The TCR was taken from a human donor who had recovered from COVID-19. The chain couples TRBV7-2 to TRBJ2-1, with 8 bases aligning to TRBD1. The material sequenced was CD4+ T cells from blood, cultured in vitro. In nucleotide form, the sequence is TGTGCCAGCAGCTTAGGGCAGGGGGCCTATGAGCAGTTCTTC. Translation gives CASSLGQGAYEQFF.